The 25 T cell receptor beta chains below all came from one sample that was sequenced in a study of technical replicates of blood from several donors. TCRdb's copy holds only in-frame clones and misses some; the assay was immunoSEQ multiplex PCR. The table has tens of thousands of clones, roughly 94% seen once. Sequenced: PBMCs. The receptors derive from a human donor in good health. Some clones in this sample may be carry-over from other donors' samples.

The V call is TRBV6-5, the J call TRBJ2-5, with 11 bases lining up with TRBD1. CDR3 length: 15 amino acids. Per the germline V gene, CDR1 is MNHEY and CDR2 is SVGAGI. The junction had 10 bases not matched to a gene; V was cut back by 5 bases and J by 8 bases. The CDR3 sequence: CASSPGQGGIFTQYF. CDR3 coding DNA: TGTGCCAGCAGTCCGGGACAGGGGGGCATTTTCACCCAGTACTTC.

The chain recombines TRBV4-3 with TRBJ2-1, with 8 bases fitting TRBD2. Trimming took 0 bases from V and 4 from J; bases not matched to a gene: 2. The CDR3 runs to 15 residues. The germline CDR1 and CDR2 sequences are LGHNA and YSLEER. This CDR3 reads CASSQDTGGYNEQFF. The CDR3 DNA reads TGCGCCAGCAGCCAAGATACGGGGGGGTACAATGAGCAGTTCTTC.

V is TRBV6-5 and J is TRBJ2-7; 10 bases are a match to TRBD2. J lost 7 bases, V lost 6 bases, and 6 bases had no gene match. The CDR3 contains 13 residues. Germline lookup yields CDR1 MNHEY and CDR2 SVGAGI. The CDR3 loop reads CASRAGGPVEQYF. The CDR3 DNA reads as TGTGCCAGCAGAGCGGGGGGGCCGGTAGAGCAGTACTTC.

The CDR3 spells CASSVGSGGALETQYF. CDR3 nucleotide sequence: TGTGCCAGCAGCGTAGGCAGCGGGGGGGCTTTGGAGACCCAGTACTTC. The rearrangement joins TRBV9 to TRBJ2-5; TRBD2 aligns across 10 bases. The CDR3 is 16 residues long. V dropped 0 bases and J dropped 5; count of bases not matched to a gene: 7. Germline CDR1 and CDR2: SGDLS and YYNGEE. Full variable domain (remainder filled in from reference TRBV9 and TRBJ2-5): DSGVTQTPKHLITATGQRVTLRCSPRSGDLSVYWYQQSLDQGLQFLIQYYNGEERAKGNILERFSAQQFPDLHSELNLSSLELGDSALYFCASSVGSGGALETQYFGPGTRLLVL.

The chain recombines TRBV4-2 with TRBJ1-2; D gene ambiguous. Trimming stripped 0 bases from V and 6 bases from J, with 11 bases between. This CDR3 has 14 amino acids. The V gene's germline CDR1 is LGHNA and CDR2 YNFKEQ. The CDR3 sequence is CASSQDRNTHGYTF. The CDR3 nucleotides are TGTGCCAGCAGCCAAGACAGAAATACCCATGGCTACACCTTC.

The V gene is TRBV2, the J gene TRBJ2-7; possible D gene TRBD1, 6 bases. V gave up 5 bases and J gave up 6 bases, with 8 bases separating them. This CDR3 region has 11 residues. The germline V gene has CDR1 SNHLY and CDR2 FYNNEI. The CDR3 region has the DNA TGTGCCAGCAGTCAGGGGCGCGAGCAGTACTTC. It codes for CASSQGREQYF.

The chain has TRBV7-2 and TRBJ1-2; D may be TRBD1 (5 bases). There are 16 residues in the CDR3. Trimming removed 1 base at V and 5 bases at J, with 17 bases between. Germline V gives CDR1 SGHTA, CDR2 FQGNSA. This CDR3 reads CASSLGARVESYGYTF. DNA for the CDR3: TGTGCCAGCAGCTTAGGGGCCAGGGTAGAATCTTATGGCTACACCTTC.

The chain recombines TRBV11-2 with TRBJ1-1; no definite D call. This CDR3 region has 14 residues. Germline CDR1 SGHAT, CDR2 FQNNGV. V was cut by 1 base and J by 1 base, with 7 bases left in between. Here the CDR3 DNA reads TGTGCCAGCAGCTTAGTTGGCAGGAACACTGAAGCTTTCTTT. As protein: CASSLVGRNTEAFF.

The chain links TRBV4-3 to TRBJ2-3; D unclear. This CDR3 is 13 amino acids long. The V and J ends lost 5 bases and 4 bases respectively, with 10 bases between them. CDR1 is LGHNA, CDR2 YSLEER, per germline. The CDR3 DNA reads TGCGCCAGCAGCGAGTCTCGCGCAGATACGCAGTATTTT. This codes for CASSESRADTQYF.

V and J are TRBV27 and TRBJ1-5; weak D call: TRBD1 (6 bases). The germline CDR1 and CDR2 sequences are MNHEY and SMNVEV (reference sequence). V was cut by 4 bases and J by 2 bases, with 9 bases left in between. This CDR3 spans 14 amino acids. CDR3 bases: TGTGCCAGCAGTTCGAACAGGGGCAATCAGCCCCAGCATTTT. This encodes CASSSNRGNQPQHF.

This clone showed up just once. The identical CDR3 is also encoded by other nucleotide sequences in the sample. This sequence joins TRBV6-6 and TRBJ2-5, with no clear D. The ends were cut back, 6 bases at V and 2 bases at J, with 4 bases in the middle. The CDR3 consists of 11 residues. Germline V lookup: CDR1 MNHNY, CDR2 SVGAGI (reference sequence). The DNA of the CDR3 is TGTGCCAGCAGCTATCAAGAGACCCAGTACTTC. Translated, it gives CASSYQETQYF.

This chain links TRBV7-8 with TRBJ1-4; possibly TRBD1 for D (6 bases). Germline CDR1 reads SGHVS; CDR2 reads FQNEAQ. The V and J ends lost 3 bases and 7 bases respectively, with 18 bases between them. The CDR3 runs to 16 residues. The CDR3, as DNA: TGTGCCAGCAGCTTTTGGACAGACGCCTCTCGTGAAAAACTGTTTTTT. Translated: CASSFWTDASREKLFF.

CDR3 residues: CASSDPVGDRGLFGYTF. In DNA, the CDR3 is TGTGCCAGCAGTGACCCGGTAGGGGACAGGGGGCTTTTTGGCTACACCTTC. The chain has TRBV25-1 and TRBJ1-2; 12 bases map to TRBD1. The CDR3 totals 17 residues. The germline V gene encodes CDR1 MGHDK and CDR2 SYGVNS. Unmatched junction bases numbered 12, after V lost 3 bases and J lost 7 bases.

The chain joins TRBV4-1 to TRBJ2-7; 16 positions match TRBD2. V lost 1 base to trimming and J lost 5 bases; unmatched junction nucleotides: 5. The CDR3 is 17 residues long. Germline CDR1 MGHRA, CDR2 YSYEKL. CDR3 residues: CASSQGGLAGGPHEQYF. The CDR3 bases are TGCGCCAGCAGCCAAGGGGGACTAGCGGGAGGGCCCCACGAGCAGTACTTC.

V usage is TRBV18 and J usage is TRBJ2-3; D gene unclear. Trimming pared 2 bases from V and 5 bases from J, leaving 8 bases between. Germline CDR1 and CDR2: KGHSH and LQKENI. The CDR3 loop spans 13 amino acids. CDR3 nucleotides: TGTGCCAGCTCACCAGTCGGCGGAGATACGCAGTATTTT. As protein: CASSPVGGDTQYF.

The chain couples TRBV6-4 to TRBJ1-1; 8 positions agree with TRBD1. The CDR3 is made up of 14 amino acids. From germline, CDR1 is MRHNA and CDR2 SNTAGT. V lost 7 bases and J lost 1; bases outside the gene matches: 5. DNA for the CDR3: TGTGCCAGCACGGACAGGGACACGAACACTGAAGCTTTCTTT. This translates into CASTDRDTNTEAFF.

This clone was seen a single time. The same CDR3 arises from other DNA sequences in this sample as well. This rearrangement joins TRBV5-1 to TRBJ1-6, with 7 bases matching TRBD1. Germline V CDR1 and CDR2: SGHRS, YFSETQ. With 2 bases clipped from V and 8 bases from J, the junction kept 4 bases outside the gene matches. The CDR3 extends over 14 amino acids. The CDR3 sequence: CASSLSGGYSPLHF. The CDR3 bases are TGCGCCAGCAGCTTATCAGGGGGATATTCACCCCTCCACTTT. The full variable domain, with the rest looked up from reference TRBV5-1 and TRBJ1-6, is KAGVTQTPRYLIKTRGQQVTLSCSPISGHRSVSWYQQTPGQGLQFLFEYFSETQRNKGNFPGRFSGRQFSNSRSEMNVSTLELGDSALYLCASSLSGGYSPLHFGNGTRLTVT.

The CDR3 sequence: CASSLVPDRGRDEQYF. CDR3 coding DNA: TGTGCCAGCAGCTTAGTCCCGGACAGGGGGCGGGACGAGCAGTACTTC. The chain couples TRBV7-6 to TRBJ2-7, with 11 bases aligning to TRBD1. This CDR3 region has 16 residues. Germline-derived CDR1 and CDR2 are SGHVS and FNYEAQ. V lost 1 base, J lost 5 bases, and 7 bases stayed unmatched. Full variable domain (remainder filled in from reference TRBV7-6 and TRBJ2-7): GAGVSQSPRYKVTKRGQDVALRCDPISGHVSLYWYRQALGQGPEFLTYFNYEAQQDKSGLPNDRFSAERPEGSISTLTIQRTEQRDSAMYRCASSLVPDRGRDEQYFGPGTRLTVT.

The chain uses TRBV2 and TRBJ2-1, with 7 bases fitting TRBD2. With V trimmed by 7 bases and J by 7 bases, 13 bases remained unmatched. CDR1 is SNHLY and CDR2 is FYNNEI in the germline V gene. The CDR3 contains 15 residues. The CDR3 sequence is CASTPRAGERNEQFF. The CDR3 coding sequence is TGTGCCAGCACTCCCCGGGCGGGGGAGAGGAATGAGCAGTTCTTC.

This chain links TRBV6-5 with TRBJ1-1; a possible D gene is TRBD1 (5 bases). This CDR3 is 14 amino acids long. The germline V gene has CDR1 MNHEY and CDR2 SVGAGI. The V and J ends lost 8 bases and 3 bases respectively, with 16 bases between them. DNA for the CDR3: TGTGCCAGCTCTCGGGGGGGACTTGACACTGAAGCTTTCTTT. This translates into CASSRGGLDTEAFF.

V and J are TRBV7-8 and TRBJ2-1; 8 bases fit TRBD2. This CDR3 region has 14 residues. Per the germline V gene, CDR1 is SGHVS and CDR2 is FQNEAQ. V dropped 2 bases and J dropped 6; count of bases not matched to a gene: 3. As DNA, the CDR3 is TGTGCCAGCAGCTTATTTGGGACTAGCAATGAGCAGTTCTTC. Residues: CASSLFGTSNEQFF.

The J gene is TRBJ1-3, the V gene TRBV4-3, with D perhaps TRBD1 (5 bases). V dropped 0 bases and J dropped 4 bases, with 7 bases sitting between them. From germline, CDR1 is LGHNA and CDR2 YSLEER. CDR3 length: 14 amino acids. In DNA, the CDR3 is TGCGCCAGCAGCCAAGAGGCAGGGGGAAACACCATATATTTT. It codes for CASSQEAGGNTIYF.

V usage is TRBV5-1 and J usage is TRBJ2-2; TRBD2 aligns across 11 bases. The germline V gene encodes CDR1 SGHRS and CDR2 YFSETQ. V gave up 0 bases and J gave up 0 bases; unmatched junction bases: 7. CDR3 length: 19 residues. DNA of the CDR3: TGCGCCAGCAGCTTGGCACCGGGACTAGCGGCTACGAACACCGGGGAGCTGTTTTTT. Its protein is CASSLAPGLAATNTGELFF. Full variable domain (missing parts from reference TRBV5-1 and TRBJ2-2): KAGVTQTPRYLIKTRGQQVTLSCSPISGHRSVSWYQQTPGQGLQFLFEYFSETQRNKGNFPGRFSGRQFSNSRSEMNVSTLELGDSALYLCASSLAPGLAATNTGELFFGEGSRLTVL.

The chain combines TRBV19 with TRBJ1-1; D is unclear. The CDR3 extends over 18 amino acids. V was cut by 0 bases and J by 1 base, with 18 bases left in between. In germline, CDR1 is LNHDA, CDR2 SQIVND (reference sequence). The chain's CDR3 is CASSIDVPGAGPNTEAFF. CDR3 in DNA: TGTGCCAGTAGTATAGATGTCCCCGGAGCGGGCCCGAACACTGAAGCTTTCTTT.

The genes are TRBV4-1 and TRBJ2-5; no firm D call. Trimming took 0 bases from V and 4 from J, leaving 3 bases between them. Germline assignment: CDR1 MGHRA and CDR2 YSYEKL. The CDR3 extends over 12 amino acids. The CDR3 loop reads CASSQDRETQYF. DNA for the CDR3: TGCGCCAGCAGCCAAGATCGAGAGACCCAGTACTTC.